Listed below are T cell receptor beta chains from one sample, sequenced in a study of blood T cell repertoires in COVID-19. The table came from immunoSEQ multiplex PCR; TCRdb's copy has only in-frame clones and leaves some out. Here the sample spans about 160,000 clones, about 83% being singletons. Sequencing was performed on peripheral blood. Receptor source: a man aged 35-49 years who had recovered from COVID-19. The CDR3 runs from the conserved cysteine through the conserved F or W. The D gene is left open where the match is weak.

J,D,V,CDR3
TRBJ1-5,TRBD1,TRBV7-9,CASSSDREIDQPQHF
TRBJ1-1,TRBD1,TRBV2,CASSKNTQGVGTEAFF
TRBJ1-2,TRBD1,TRBV28,CASSLEEGQGVDGYTF
TRBJ2-7,NA,TRBV11-2,CASSLAGGQIEREQYF
TRBJ2-1,NA,TRBV4-3,CASSQGAQSYNEQFF
TRBJ1-1,NA,TRBV7-2,CASSLIRKNTEAFF
TRBJ1-6,TRBD1,TRBV6-5,CASRRGQGLNSPLHF
TRBJ1-2,NA,TRBV11-2,CASSSRDIDGYTF
TRBJ1-2,NA,TRBV7-3,CASREAGDYGGYTF
TRBJ2-7,NA,TRBV27,CASSSSHISYEQYF
TRBJ2-3,NA,TRBV7-2,CASSLVVGNTDTQYF
TRBJ2-6,NA,TRBV27,CASSPRGTGANVLTF
TRBJ1-2,TRBD1,TRBV2,CASRVTGGAQGYTF
TRBJ2-3,TRBD2,TRBV3-1/TRBV3-2,CATLASGGGDTQYF
TRBJ1-5,NA,TRBV15,CATSRDLGNNQPQHF
TRBJ2-1,TRBD2,TRBV11-2,CASSRLAGGWNEQFF
TRBJ2-1,NA,TRBV18,CASSRMEKPYNEQFF
TRBJ2-7,NA,TRBV6-1,CASSEAHRLQYF
TRBJ2-3,TRBD2,TRBV5-4,CASSLDLAVGTDTQYF
TRBJ2-7,TRBD2,TRBV7-2,CASSLWASGTYEQYF
TRBJ2-3,NA,TRBV28,CASTAVGGEDTQYF
TRBJ1-6,NA,TRBV4-3,CASSQVEGHNSPLHF
TRBJ2-7,NA,TRBV28,CASSLTSPGQYF
TRBJ2-5,NA,TRBV6-5,CASSRSGVFQETQYF
TRBJ2-7,NA,TRBV1,CTSSQGRRHFPYEQYF
TRBJ2-5,NA,TRBV2,CASRVPQGETQYF